This T cell receptor (beta chain) derives from a study of blood T cell repertoires in COVID-19. The wider study: Samples taken during acute and convalescent COVID-19 were collected in the United States, Italy and Spain. T cells, B-cell-depleted T cells, or PBMCs provided the cDNA or gDNA that served as material.

Germline V gene lookup returns CDR1 SGHNT and CDR2 YYREEE (reference sequence). V gave up 3 bases and J gave up 11 bases, with 21 bases separating them. The length of the CDR3 is 15 residues. Per the study methods: The assay estimated nucleated cells by amplifying reference gene primers. The repertoire was sequenced with immunoSEQ multiplex PCR; TCRdb's copy has only in-frame clones and lacks some. The D gene and trimming were derived from the DNA, and the V and J assignments and clone size from that table. Of some 400,000 clones in the sample, approximately 77% were seen once. This chain connects TRBV5-4 to TRBJ2-1; D might be TRBD2 (5 bases). The specimen was peripheral blood. This clonotype was obtained from a human donor with acute or convalescent COVID-19. The donor label of this sample is uncertain. CDR3 sequence (DNA): TGTGCCAGCAGCTCCCGTGAGTACGGGGAGAGGAAGCAGTTCTTC. Its protein product is CASSSREYGERKQFF.